This T cell receptor (beta chain) is from a study of neurological immune-mediated disorders. Via MiXCR, TCRdb re-called the 5' RACE reads, giving one row per CDR3 protein. The repertoire has roughly 60,000 distinct CDR3 sequences, 4% to 6% of them found once; the top ten carry less than 3.5%. It was from 2 million PBMCs stored at -80 C that the unsorted libraries were obtained. This CDR3 contains 14 residues. Trimming took off 10 bases at V and 7 bases at J, with 19 bases between the two ends. CDR1 and CDR2 (germline): SGHTA, FQGNSA. This clonotype has at least ten counts. This TCR was recovered from a woman between 45 and 65 years old with multiple sclerosis. The J gene is TRBJ2-2, the V gene TRBV7-2; possibly TRBD1 or TRBD2 for D (5 bases each). Specimen: PBMCs. The CDR3 sequence: CATRDPGYHGELFF. The CDR3 bases are TGTGCCACCCGGGACCCCGGGTATCACGGGGAGCTGTTTTTT. The full variable domain, in which reference TRBV7-2 and TRBJ2-2 provide the parts outside the CDR3, is GAGVSQSPSNKVTEKGKDVELRCDPISGHTALYWYRQSLGQGLEFLIYFQGNSAPDKSGLPSDRFSAERTGGSVSTLTIQRTQQEDSAVYLCATRDPGYHGELFFGEGSRLTVL.